A selection of T cell receptor beta chains follows, all from one sample in a study of blood T cells in healthy people across ages. TCRdb reanalysed the 5' RACE reads using MiXCR and keeps one entry per CDR3 protein. The table includes about 400,000 distinct CDR3 sequences, approximately 47% detected once. Sequencing was performed on blood. The source of these receptors is a man aged 55 to 69 in good health. Each CDR3 is given with its conserved first and last residue. D genes are given only for firm matches. Size is stated for part of the rows, as once, few or many counts, or as a class when the clone is expanded.

TRBD1 | - | TRBJ2-5 | TRBV6-6 | TGTGCCAGCAGTCAAATCAAGGGGGCAATCGGGGAGACCCAGTACTTC | CASSQIKGAIGETQYF
TRBD2 | - | TRBJ2-5 | TRBV6-5 | TGTGCCAGCAGCCCAGGACTAGGTGTGGTGACCCAGTACTTC | CASSPGLGVVTQYF
- | - | TRBJ2-1 | TRBV5-1 | TGCGCCAGCAGCGTGGCCAACAGAGACAATGAGCAGTTCTTC | CASSVANRDNEQFF
- | few | TRBJ2-6 | TRBV6-2/TRBV6-3 | TGTGCCAGCAGCCGCCAGGCCAACGTCCTGACTTTC | CASSRQANVLTF
TRBD1 | - | TRBJ1-4 | TRBV4-2 | TGTGCCAGCAGCCAGGGACAGGGTTTGGCAACTAATGAAAAACTGTTTTTT | CASSQGQGLATNEKLFF
- | few | TRBJ2-3 | TRBV20-1 | TGCAGTGCTAGAGACCCCTGGAGCGGCCATTCCCTGCCAGATACGCAGTATTTT | CSARDPWSGHSLPDTQYF
TRBD2 | - | TRBJ2-4 | TRBV28 | TGTGCCAGCAGTTTGGGACTAGCGAGATTAAACGGGCAGTACTTC | CASSLGLARLNGQYF
- | - | TRBJ2-1 | TRBV10-3 | TGTGCCAGTAGACGCCCAAGCTCCTACAATGAGCAGTTCTTC | CASRRPSSYNEQFF
- | - | TRBJ2-1 | TRBV7-2 | TGTGCCAGCAGCTTAGCGACGGAATACAATGAGCAGTTCTTC | CASSLATEYNEQFF
- | - | TRBJ1-1 | TRBV19 | TGTGCCAGTAGTATAATGGGGAACACTGAAGCTTTCTTT | CASSIMGNTEAFF
- | - | TRBJ2-3 | TRBV25-1 | TGTGCCAGCAGTTCGCAGGGAGCCGTCACAGATACGCAGTATTTT | CASSSQGAVTDTQYF
- | few | TRBJ2-3 | TRBV5-1 | TGCGCCAGCAGCTTGGGGCAGGGATCCGGCACACATACGCAGTATTTT | CASSLGQGSGTHTQYF
- | - | TRBJ1-2 | TRBV29-1 | TGCAGCGGCCTGGAGCCCAACTATGGCTACACCTTC | CSGLEPNYGYTF
TRBD2 | - | TRBJ2-1 | TRBV2 | TGTGCCAGTCCCCGGCTAGCGGGACTCGGCAATGAGCAGTTCTTC | CASPRLAGLGNEQFF
- | - | TRBJ2-3 | TRBV11-2 | TGTGCCAGCAGCTTATCAGGGCTAGATACGCAGTATTTT | CASSLSGLDTQYF
TRBD2 | - | TRBJ2-1 | TRBV6-4 | TGTGCCAGCAGTGCCCTAGCGGGAGGGCCGGGGAATGAGCAGTTCTTC | CASSALAGGPGNEQFF
TRBD2 | few | TRBJ2-5 | TRBV7-2 | TGTGCCAGCAGCTCATGGGAGGCGGGAGAAGAGACCCAGTACTTC | CASSSWEAGEETQYF
TRBD2 | - | TRBJ2-2 | TRBV6-6 | TGTGCCAGCAGCTCAGGACTAGCCCCAAGTCGCGGGGAGCTGTTTTTT | CASSSGLAPSRGELFF
- | few | TRBJ2-3 | TRBV20-1 | TGCAGTGCCCACAGGGATGGCACAGATACGCAGTATTTT | CSAHRDGTDTQYF
- | - | TRBJ2-7 | TRBV6-6 | TGTGCCGGCAGCAGGGAGTGGTCCTACGAGCAGTACTTC | CAGSREWSYEQYF
TRBD2 | - | TRBJ2-3 | TRBV20-1 | TGCAGTGCTAGTCCCGGACTAGCGGGAGCAGATACGCAGTATTTT | CSASPGLAGADTQYF
- | many | TRBJ2-1 | TRBV7-2 | TGTGCCAGCAGTGCGCAGTACAATGAGCAGTTCTTC | CASSAQYNEQFF
- | - | TRBJ1-3 | TRBV6-5 | TGTGCCAGTAAAGAGTCATCTGGAAACACCATATATTTT | CASKESSGNTIYF
TRBD2 | - | TRBJ2-1 | TRBV27 | TGTGCCAGCAGCCGCGGACTAGCGGGGAACAATGAGCAGTTCTTC | CASSRGLAGNNEQFF
TRBD1 | - | TRBJ1-2 | TRBV20-1 | TGCAGTGCTAGAGATCTCGCAGGGGGGCTTGGCTACACCTTC | CSARDLAGGLGYTF
- | - | TRBJ2-1 | TRBV3-1 | TGTGCCAGCAGCCCCCTGGCGGAGGGTGGAAATGAGCAGTTCTTC | CASSPLAEGGNEQFF
TRBD2 | - | TRBJ2-5 | TRBV20-1 | TGCAGTGCTAAAGGCGGGAGCGGGCAGACCCAGTACTTC | CSAKGGSGQTQYF
TRBD1 | many | TRBJ2-5 | TRBV28 | TGTGCCAGCAGCTCCGCCGGGACAGGGCTTGAGACCCAGTACTTC | CASSSAGTGLETQYF
TRBD2 | once | TRBJ2-7 | TRBV4-1 | TGCGCCAGCAGCCAAGTGTCTAGCGGGGGTTACAATGAGCAGTACTTC | CASSQVSSGGYNEQYF
TRBD2 | - | TRBJ2-3 | TRBV7-2 | TGTGCCAGCAGCACAGGACTAGCGGGAGGCAGGGATACGCAGTATTTT | CASSTGLAGGRDTQYF
TRBD1 | few | TRBJ2-1 | TRBV5-6 | TGTGCCAGCAGCTTGTTGGGCCAGGGGGCTGGTAATGAGCAGTTCTTC | CASSLLGQGAGNEQFF
- | few | TRBJ2-1 | TRBV20-1 | TGCAGTGCTAAAACACCACAGGGTGTGGATGAGCAGTTCTTC | CSAKTPQGVDEQFF
- | - | TRBJ2-5 | TRBV6-2/TRBV6-3 | TGTGCCAGCAGTTACCAGGGTATGAATGAGCAGTACTTC | CASSYQGMNEQYF
TRBD1 | - | TRBJ1-5 | TRBV6-6 | TGTGCCAGCAGTTACGGCAGGGGGTCAGGTCAGCCCCAGCATTTT | CASSYGRGSGQPQHF
- | many | TRBJ2-4 | TRBV7-8 | TGTGCCAGCAGCCCAGAGGGGGGCGAGGGGGCCAAAAACATTCAGTACTTC | CASSPEGGEGAKNIQYF
- | - | TRBJ1-1 | TRBV30 | TGTGCCTCCTTGGCGAGAAATGAAGCTTTCTTT | CASLARNEAFF
TRBD2 | few | TRBJ2-3 | TRBV12-3/TRBV12-4 | TGTGCCAGCAGTTTTATCCAGCGGGTCTATCTAGCGGGAGGTAGCACAGATACGCAGTATTTT | CASSFIQRVYLAGGSTDTQYF
TRBD1 | - | TRBJ1-3 | TRBV4-2 | TGTGCCAGCAGCCAACCATCAGGGGGTGGAAACACCATATATTTT | CASSQPSGGGNTIYF
- | - | TRBJ2-4 | TRBV20-1 | TGCAGTGCTAGAGATCCTCGAGCGGCTACTTCCAAAAACATTCAGTACTTC | CSARDPRAATSKNIQYF
- | - | TRBJ2-6 | TRBV12-3/TRBV12-4 | TGTGCCAGCAGTTTAGGACCTGGGGCCGACGTCCTGACTTTC | CASSLGPGADVLTF
TRBD1 | few | TRBJ2-3 | TRBV12-3/TRBV12-4 | TGTGCCAGCAGCCTCAGGACAGGTACACGCGATACGCAGTATTTT | CASSLRTGTRDTQYF
- | once | TRBJ2-5 | TRBV7-2 | TGTGCCAGCACGGAGGGGAAAGCCGGGACAGAAGAGACCCAGTACTTC | CASTEGKAGTEETQYF
TRBD2 | - | TRBJ2-3 | TRBV20-1 | TGCAGTGCTAGAGATGTAGCAGGGAGGGCAGATACGCAGTATTTT | CSARDVAGRADTQYF
- | - | TRBJ2-4 | TRBV30 | TGTGCCTGGAGCCTAGGACAGCTAACGGGAAGAAACATTCAGTACTTC | CAWSLGQLTGRNIQYF
- | - | TRBJ2-5 | TRBV7-2 | TGTGCCAGCAGCCCCGTTCCGGGGAGCCGGACCCAGTACTTC | CASSPVPGSRTQYF